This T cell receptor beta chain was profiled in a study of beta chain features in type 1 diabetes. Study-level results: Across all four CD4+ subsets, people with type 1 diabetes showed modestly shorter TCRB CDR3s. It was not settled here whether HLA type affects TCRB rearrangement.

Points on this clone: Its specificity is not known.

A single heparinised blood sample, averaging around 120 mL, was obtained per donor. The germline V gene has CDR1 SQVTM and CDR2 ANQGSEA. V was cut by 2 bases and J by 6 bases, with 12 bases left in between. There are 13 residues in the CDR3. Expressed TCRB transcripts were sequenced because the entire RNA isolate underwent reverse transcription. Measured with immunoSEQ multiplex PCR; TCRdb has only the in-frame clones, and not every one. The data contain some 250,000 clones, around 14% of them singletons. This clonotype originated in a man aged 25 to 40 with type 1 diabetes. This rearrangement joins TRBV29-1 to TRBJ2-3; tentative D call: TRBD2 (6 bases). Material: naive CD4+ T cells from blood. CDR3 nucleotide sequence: TGCAGCGTTGAAAAAGGACTACTGGATACGCAGTATTTT. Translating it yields CSVEKGLLDTQYF.